This TCR beta chain was profiled in a study of T cells after yellow fever vaccination. Each CDR3 protein is one row after TCRdb ran MiXCR on the 5' RACE reads. Among some 110,000 distinct CDR3 sequences listed, about 7.8% were seen once. Germline CDR1 reads DFQATT; CDR2 reads SNEGSKA (reference sequence). Trimming took 5 bases from V and 5 from J, leaving 7 bases between them. The CDR3 is 11 residues long. This clonotype occurred many times. The chain uses TRBV20-1 and TRBJ2-1; D gene uncertain. The receptor was isolated from a man aged 18 to 30 who received the YFV17D yellow fever vaccine. This material consisted of CD4+ T cells sorted from PBMCs, taken roughly 46 days after the first yellow fever vaccination. The CDR3 nucleotides are TGCAGTGCTCCACGAAACAATGAGCAGTTCTTC. Its protein is CSAPRNNEQFF.